What follows is one T cell receptor (beta chain) and its context. Germline assignment: CDR1 LNHNV and CDR2 YYDKDF (reference sequence). V shed 2 bases and J shed 0 bases, with 7 bases lying between them. The CDR3 spans 14 residues. Repertoires were generated with immunoSEQ multiplex PCR, while TCRdb's copy carries only in-frame clones and drops some. The data contain 150,000 to 200,000 clones, about 93% of them singletons. The data originate from a study of shared clonotypes between healthy human individuals. The source material was naive CD4+ T cells sorted from blood. Subset specified: CD45RA+ positively selected. The chain recombines TRBV15 with TRBJ1-1; D call uncertain. The receptor was derived from a woman in her twenties or thirties in good health. The CDR3 loop reads CATSRQVMNTEAFF. DNA for the CDR3: TGTGCCACCAGCAGACAGGTTATGAACACTGAAGCTTTCTTT.